This TCR beta chain originates from a study of beta chain features in type 1 diabetes. General observations from the study: TCRB CDR3 length was moderately but significantly reduced in all four CD4+ subsets of Type 1 diabetes patients.

Concerning this clone itself: Its antigen is undetermined.

Trimming took 3 bases from V and 7 from J, leaving 9 bases between them. There are 12 residues in the CDR3. The germline V gene encodes CDR1 MDHEN and CDR2 SYDVKM. The sequenced template was cDNA made from the entire isolated RNA. This table comes from immunoSEQ multiplex PCR, and its TCRdb copy is limited to in-frame clones, with some not included. The data show more than 250,000 clones, roughly an eighth seen once. The source is a man younger than 40 with type 1 diabetes. Sequenced material: naive CD4+ T cells from blood. The chain carries TRBV28 and TRBJ1-2; D ambiguous. Written as DNA, the CDR3 is TGTGCCAGCAGTTTGAGGTCCGGTGGCTACACCTTC. It codes for CASSLRSGGYTF.